A single sample gave rise to the 23 T cell receptor beta chains below, sequenced in a study of regulatory T cells in long-lasting Graves disease. Building the TCR beta libraries relied on iRepertoire HTBI primers, and CDR3 regions underwent Arm-PCR. Via MiXCR, TCRdb re-called the multiplex PCR reads, giving one row per CDR3 protein. The table has 300,000 to 400,000 distinct CDR3 sequences, about 20% seen once. Time point meaning: persistent/refractory GD, antithyroid drugs over 5 years with positive TRAb. RNA isolated from PBMCs was used to make the TCR library. The sequences come from peripheral blood mononuclear cells (PBMCs), collected when the disease was refractory, from a patient treated with antithyroid drugs. The receptors come from a female donor with Graves disease.

This clonotype was observed at least ten times. The chain links TRBV12-3 or TRBV12-4 to TRBJ1-1; TRBD1 matches at 9 bases. The CDR3 contains 14 residues. The V gene end was trimmed by 7 bases and the J gene end by 6 bases; junction bases not matched to a gene: 9. In DNA, the CDR3 is TGTGCCAGCACCACCGAGGACAGGGGACCTGAAGCTTTCTTT. Its translation is CASTTEDRGPEAFF.

This clonotype was picked up a small number of times. CDR3 protein: CASSITGFGNQPQHF. CDR3 sequence (DNA): TGTGCCAGTAGTATCACAGGGTTCGGCAATCAGCCCCAGCATTTT. V usage is TRBV19 and J usage is TRBJ1-5; tentatively, D is TRBD1 (6 bases). The ends were cut back, 3 bases at V and 2 bases at J, with 11 bases in the middle. There are 15 residues in the CDR3. CDR1 LNHDA and CDR2 SQIVND come from the germline V gene (reference sequence).

In its sample, this clonotype was seen a few times. This chain joins TRBV5-4 and TRBJ2-5; D is possibly TRBD1 or TRBD2 (5 bases each). Germline V lookup: CDR1 SGHNT, CDR2 YYREEE (reference sequence). The V end was cut by 4 bases, the J end by 4 bases, with 17 bases between. This CDR3 is built from 15 residues. CDR3 protein: CASSPGPPKGETQYF. The DNA for the CDR3 is TGTGCCAGCAGCCCGGGACCCCCCAAGGGAGAGACCCAGTACTTC.

This clonotype occurred many times. This chain joins TRBV3-1 and TRBJ2-7, with D perhaps TRBD2 (6 bases). Germline V gene sequence: CDR1 LGHDT, CDR2 YNNKEL (reference sequence). This CDR3 contains 13 residues. V gave up 3 bases and J gave up 2 bases, with 8 bases separating them. The CDR3 DNA is TGTGCCAGCAGCCAGTGGGGGGCCTACGAGCAGTACTTC. Amino acid sequence: CASSQWGAYEQYF.

This clonotype has more than one count but fewer than ten. This chain joins TRBV7-2 and TRBJ2-3; possibly TRBD2 for D (5 bases). The CDR3 runs 15 residues. Looked up from germline, CDR1 is SGHTA and CDR2 is FQGNSA. V lost 5 bases and J lost 1, with 13 bases in between. The CDR3 region has the DNA TGTGCCAGCAGCAACCGGTTGGGAGGCACAGATACGCAGTATTTT. Protein sequence: CASSNRLGGTDTQYF.

This clonotype has at least ten counts. V usage is TRBV30 and J usage is TRBJ2-4; TRBD1 agrees at 8 bases. The germline CDR1 and CDR2 sequences are GTSNPN and SVGIG (reference sequence). The CDR3 runs to 13 residues. In DNA, the CDR3 is TGTGCGAAACGCGCAGGGGGCCCAAACATTCAGTACTTC. It yields the protein CAKRAGGPNIQYF.

The chain carries TRBV5-4 and TRBJ2-4; 7 bases line up with TRBD1. Germline CDR1 is SGHNT and CDR2 is YYREEE (reference sequence). Losses at the gene ends were 4 bases for V and 0 bases for J; bases not matched to a gene: 7. The CDR3 consists of 16 residues. The CDR3 is CASSPGQDLAKNIQYF. The CDR3 DNA sequence: TGTGCCAGCAGCCCCGGACAGGACCTAGCCAAAAACATTCAGTACTTC.

In its sample, this clonotype was seen a few times. The chain uses TRBV7-9 and TRBJ1-2; the D is unclear. Trimming shortened V by 1 base and J by 6 bases, and 3 bases separated the two germline ends. The germline V gene has CDR1 SEHNR and CDR2 FQNEAQ (reference sequence). This CDR3 has 11 amino acids. CDR3 amino acids: CASSLEDGYTF. In nucleotides, the CDR3 is TGTGCCAGCAGCTTAGAGGATGGCTACACCTTC.

This clonotype was picked up many times. A junction end diverges from the germline sequence, so it may reflect a read error. This chain uses TRBV7-2 with TRBJ1-4, with D tentatively TRBD1 (6 bases). CDR1 is SGHTA, CDR2 FQGNSA, per germline. The CDR3 sequence is 12 residues long. In DNA form, the CDR3 reads TGTGCCAGCACCTTAAGGGGGGAAAAACTGTTTTTT. This codes for CASTLRGEKLFF.

The genes are TRBV19 and TRBJ1-5; D remains ambiguous. This CDR3 region has 16 residues. CDR1 is LNHDA, CDR2 SQIVND, per germline (reference sequence). Trimming pared 7 bases from V and 2 bases from J, leaving 18 bases between. CDR3 protein: CASTDFLRRRNQPQHF. Here the CDR3 DNA reads TGTGCCAGTACTGATTTCTTAAGACGGCGCAATCAGCCCCAGCATTTT.

This chain links TRBV30 with TRBJ2-2; D unclear. Germline CDR1 and CDR2: GTSNPN and SVGIG (reference sequence). The CDR3 has 12 residues. V lost 2 bases and J lost 7, with 8 bases in between. Written as DNA, the CDR3 is TGTGCCTGGAGTACGGTAGGCGGGGAGCTGTTTTTT. Its protein product is CAWSTVGGELFF.

The chain combines TRBV10-3 with TRBJ1-5, with no clear D. This CDR3 is built from 15 residues. Germline CDR1 is ENHRY and CDR2 is SYGVKD. Trimming took off 6 bases at V and 5 bases at J, with 17 bases between the two ends. CDR3 protein: CAISPGSTPDQPQHF. The DNA for the CDR3 is TGTGCCATCAGCCCTGGGAGTACTCCCGATCAGCCCCAGCATTTT.

This clonotype was picked up many times. The CDR3 region is CASSLNRGPDGYTF. The CDR3 nucleotides are TGTGCCAGCAGTTTAAACAGGGGGCCGGATGGCTACACCTTC. The V gene is TRBV12-3 or TRBV12-4, the J gene TRBJ1-2; 9 bases are shared with TRBD1. This CDR3 contains 14 residues. V was pared by 2 bases and J by 6 bases, with 4 bases of the junction left unmatched.

Regarding this clonotype: A read error may be the cause here, since a much bigger clone is one base away. The DNA for the CDR3 is TGTGCCAGTAGTACCTCACTAGCGGGGTACAATAAGCAGTTCTTC. The encoded protein is CASSTSLAGYNKQFF. This chain connects TRBV19 to TRBJ2-1, with 10 bases lining up with TRBD2. The CDR3 is 15 amino acids. Per the germline V gene, CDR1 is LNHDA and CDR2 is SQIVND (reference sequence).

The table lists this clonotype with many counts. The gene calls are TRBV28 and TRBJ2-7; 7 nucleotides line up with TRBD1. Looked up from germline, CDR1 is MDHEN and CDR2 is SYDVKM. V lost 3 bases and J lost 12; bases outside the gene matches: 8. The CDR3 contains 12 residues. The CDR3 nucleotides read TGTGCCAGCAGTTTTACTAACAGGGGAAGGTACTTC. The encoded protein is CASSFTNRGRYF.

This clonotype showed up just a few times. The chain has TRBV30 and TRBJ1-2, with D tentatively TRBD1 (6 bases). Per the germline V gene, CDR1 is GTSNPN and CDR2 is SVGIG (reference sequence). The CDR3 sequence is 13 residues long. Trimming removed 4 bases from V and 4 bases from J, with 13 bases in between. The chain's CDR3 is CAWTTGLVYGYTF. The CDR3 DNA follows: TGTGCCTGGACAACAGGGCTTGTCTATGGCTACACCTTC.

This clonotype was counted a few times. V gene TRBV5-1 combines with J gene TRBJ1-1, with D possibly TRBD1 on 5 matching bases. Trimming shortened V by 1 base and J by 2 bases, and 12 bases separated the two germline ends. Germline V gene sequence: CDR1 SGHRS, CDR2 YFSETQ. The CDR3 is made up of 15 amino acids. The CDR3 nucleotides read TGCGCCAGCAGCTTGTGGGGGACGGGAAACACTGAAGCTTTCTTT. This encodes CASSLWGTGNTEAFF. Full variable domain (missing parts from reference TRBV5-1 and TRBJ1-1): KAGVTQTPRYLIKTRGQQVTLSCSPISGHRSVSWYQQTPGQGLQFLFEYFSETQRNKGNFPGRFSGRQFSNSRSEMNVSTLELGDSALYLCASSLWGTGNTEAFFGQGTRLTVV.

This clonotype was seen many times. The chain carries TRBV18 and TRBJ1-1; no definite D call. CDR1 and CDR2 (germline): KGHSH, LQKENI. The V end lost 2 bases, the J end lost 3 bases, and 4 bases lay between the germline ends. This CDR3 contains 12 residues. This chain's CDR3 is CASSPRHTEAFF. The CDR3 DNA reads as TGTGCCAGCTCACCAAGGCACACTGAAGCTTTCTTT. Full variable domain (outside the CDR3, taken from reference TRBV18 and TRBJ1-1): NAGVMQNPRHLVRRRGQEARLRCSPMKGHSHVYWYRQLPEEGLKFMVYLQKENIIDESGMPKERFSAEFPKEGPSILRIQQVVRGDSAAYFCASSPRHTEAFFGQGTRLTVV.

This clonotype was detected many times. The rearrangement uses TRBV5-5 and TRBJ2-5; D is undetermined. Germline CDR1 reads SGHKS; CDR2 reads YYEKEE (reference sequence). Trimming removed 1 base at V and 2 bases at J, with 9 bases between. The CDR3 extends over 14 amino acids. CDR3 nucleotides: TGTGCCAGCAGCTTGCGGGTACGGCAAGAGACCCAGTACTTC. Translated, it gives CASSLRVRQETQYF.

This clonotype was found a few times. The chain is built from TRBV9 and TRBJ1-2; 7 nucleotides align to TRBD1. CDR1 is SGDLS, CDR2 YYNGEE, per germline. The CDR3 length is 15 residues. The trim removed 4 bases at V and 7 bases at J, leaving 13 bases unmatched. CDR3: CASSLEATGPGGYTF. As DNA, the CDR3 is TGTGCCAGCAGCTTGGAGGCGACAGGGCCAGGTGGCTACACCTTC. The whole variable domain, remainder taken from reference TRBV9 and TRBJ1-2, is DSGVTQTPKHLITATGQRVTLRCSPRSGDLSVYWYQQSLDQGLQFLIQYYNGEERAKGNILERFSAQQFPDLHSELNLSSLELGDSALYFCASSLEATGPGGYTFGSGTRLTVV.

Of note for this clonotype: A clone one base away is much larger, so this may be a read error. The chain employs TRBV2 and TRBJ1-6; D is unresolved. CDR1 is SNHLY and CDR2 is FYNNEI in the germline V gene. The CDR3 runs to 12 residues. In nucleotides, the CDR3 is TGTGCCAGCACTGGAGGAAATTCATCCCTCCACTTT. It encodes CASTGGNSSLHF.

Points on this clonotype: A single base separates this from a much larger clone, so it may be a read error. The conserved phenylalanine or tryptophan is not found at the CDR3 terminus, so this likely reflects a read error. The limits of the CDR3 on the DNA are not certain, so only TCRdb's listed CDR3 is given. The chain combines TRBV28 with TRBJ1-6. Germline V CDR1 and CDR2: MDHEN, SYDVKM. Including both end residues, the CDR3 is 12 amino acids long. This chain's CDR3 is CASSSLYQRPHS.

This rearrangement joins TRBV7-2 to TRBJ2-5; D is uncertain. TRBJ2-1 matches the DNA end more closely, so the J call is doubtful. Germline values: CDR1 SGHTA, CDR2 FQGNSA. CDR3 size: 16 residues. CDR3 sequence reads: CASSLEWMVVSNEQFF. CDR3 nucleotide sequence: TGTGCCAGCAGCTTAGAATGGATGGTAGTTTCCAATGAGCAGTTCTTC.